A single sample is the source of the 22 T cell receptor beta chains below, sequenced in a study of blood T cell repertoires in COVID-19. Some clones are missing from TCRdb's copy, which holds only in-frame ones; the method was immunoSEQ multiplex PCR. The sample consists of roughly 320,000 clones, more than 75% of them appearing once. Sequencing was performed on peripheral blood. These receptors came from a man aged 70-80 years with acute or convalescent COVID-19.

This chain uses TRBV5-4 with TRBJ2-5; D is possibly TRBD2 (5 bases). Looked up from germline, CDR1 is SGHNT and CDR2 is YYREEE (reference sequence). This CDR3 has 14 residues. Trimming stripped 1 base from V and 5 bases from J, with 12 bases between. The CDR3 bases are TGTGCCAGCAGCTTGACGGGCGGGTTCGAGACCCAGTACTTC. This encodes CASSLTGGFETQYF.

This clone was picked up one time. The chain uses TRBV28 and TRBJ2-3; 8 bases line up with TRBD2. V lost 6 bases and J lost 3; bases outside the gene matches: 8. Germline values: CDR1 MDHEN, CDR2 SYDVKM. This CDR3 contains 15 residues. CDR3 residues: CASRGAGGGTDTQYF. The CDR3 DNA follows: TGTGCCAGCAGGGGAGCGGGCGGGGGGACAGATACGCAGTATTTT.

The V gene is TRBV28, the J gene TRBJ2-4, with D unresolved. Germline V gene data show CDR1 as MDHEN and CDR2 as SYDVKM. The CDR3 covers 14 residues. V lost 6 bases and J lost 7, with 16 bases in between. Here the CDR3 DNA reads TGTGCCAGCAGACGTGACCCGGTCGGGAACATTCAGTACTTC. This encodes CASRRDPVGNIQYF.

The V gene is TRBV4-3, the J gene TRBJ2-7; D might be TRBD2 (5 bases). The CDR3 extends over 13 amino acids. Germline lookup yields CDR1 LGHNA and CDR2 YSLEER. Trimming removed 10 bases at V and 2 bases at J, with 15 bases between. CDR3 in DNA: TGCGCCACCCCAACCGGGATAACCTACGAGCAGTACTTC. Protein: CATPTGITYEQYF.

The chain recombines TRBV5-8 with TRBJ2-5; 7 bases map to TRBD2. This CDR3 has 16 amino acids. Germline V CDR1 and CDR2: SGHTS, YDEGEE. J gave up 5 bases and V 4 bases, and 14 bases lay outside the gene matches. For the CDR3, the DNA is TGTGCCAGCAGCGCCGTCGCGGGAGTTGTTGGGGAGACCCAGTACTTC. Its protein product is CASSAVAGVVGETQYF.

This clone was detected only once. This sequence joins TRBV11-2 and TRBJ2-1; a possible D gene is TRBD2 (6 bases). Germline V gene sequence: CDR1 SGHAT, CDR2 FQNNGV. The CDR3 contains 15 residues. The V gene lost 3 bases and the J gene lost 6 bases, with 15 bases spanning the gap. The CDR3 loop reads CASSFQGLDTNEQFF. CDR3 nucleotides: TGTGCCAGCAGCTTCCAGGGACTCGACACCAATGAGCAGTTCTTC. Complete variable domain (other parts from reference TRBV11-2 and TRBJ2-1): EAGVAQSPRYKIIEKRQSVAFWCNPISGHATLYWYQQILGQGPKLLIQFQNNGVVDDSQLPKDRFSAERLKGVDSTLKIQPAKLEDSAVYLCASSFQGLDTNEQFFGPGTRLTVL.

The chain is built from TRBV7-2 and TRBJ1-1; D not resolved. V gave up 0 bases and J gave up 0 bases, with 5 bases separating them. CDR3 size: 14 residues. Germline CDR1 SGHTA, CDR2 FQGNSA. The chain's CDR3 is CASSLASMNTEAFF. In DNA form, the CDR3 reads TGTGCCAGCAGCTTAGCAAGCATGAACACTGAAGCTTTCTTT. The full variable domain, its missing parts supplied by reference TRBV7-2 and TRBJ1-1, is GAGVSQSPSNKVTEKGKDVELRCDPISGHTALYWYRQSLGQGLEFLIYFQGNSAPDKSGLPSDRFSAERTGGSVSTLTIQRTQQEDSAVYLCASSLASMNTEAFFGQGTRLTVV.

The CDR3 here is CASSQDPQGFIPGELFF. The CDR3 region has the DNA TGCGCCAGCAGCCAAGATCCCCAGGGGTTCATTCCCGGGGAGCTGTTTTTT. The V gene is TRBV4-3, the J gene TRBJ2-2; D might be TRBD1 (6 bases). Between the trimmed V and J ends, which lost 0 bases and 6 bases, there was a span of 17 bases. This CDR3 spans 17 amino acids. In germline, CDR1 is LGHNA, CDR2 YSLEER.

As to this clone: The sample contains more than one DNA sequence encoding this CDR3. The chain links TRBV28 to TRBJ2-6, with 8 bases aligning to TRBD1. This CDR3 contains 16 residues. With 8 bases clipped from V and 0 bases from J, the junction kept 6 bases outside the gene matches. The germline V gene has CDR1 MDHEN and CDR2 SYDVKM. The CDR3 DNA sequence: TGTGCCAGCGGAGGACAGGGTCGCTCTGGGGCCAACGTCCTGACTTTC. It encodes CASGGQGRSGANVLTF.

This clone was seen only once. V gene TRBV27 combines with J gene TRBJ2-2; 12 bases fit TRBD2. The CDR3 extends over 19 amino acids. CDR1 is MNHEY and CDR2 is SMNVEV in the germline V gene (reference sequence). Germline trimming cut 4 bases from V and 4 bases from J; bases unmatched to any gene: 13. DNA for the CDR3: TGTGCCAGCAGTTCTCTACCACGGACTAGCGGGATTGGCACCGGGGAGCTGTTTTTT. It codes for CASSSLPRTSGIGTGELFF.

About this clone itself: One end of the junction is discordant with germline, which a read error may explain. CDR3 sequence reads: CASSPKILFGEAEAF. The CDR3 DNA sequence: TGTGCCAGCTCACCAAAAATCTTGTTTGGAGAGGCTGAGGCCTTC. This sequence joins TRBV18 and TRBJ1-2; D uncertain. From germline, CDR1 is KGHSH and CDR2 LQKENI. The CDR3 extends over 15 amino acids.

The chain combines TRBV28 with TRBJ2-3; TRBD2 aligns across 10 bases. Germline CDR1 is MDHEN and CDR2 is SYDVKM. The CDR3 length is 15 residues. V gave up 5 bases and J gave up 14 bases; unmatched junction bases: 16. The CDR3 DNA reads TGTGCCAGCAGTCCCTCGACTAGCGGGTGGGCCTCCGCGTATTTT. The encoded protein is CASSPSTSGWASAYF. The full variable domain, with the rest looked up from reference TRBV28 and TRBJ2-3, is DVKVTQSSRYLVKRTGEKVFLECVQDMDHENMFWYRQDPGLGLRLIYFSYDVKMKEKGDIPEGYSVSREKKERFSLILESASTNQTSMYLCASSPSTSGWASAYFGPGTRLTVL.

The rearrangement uses TRBV6-5 and TRBJ2-7; TRBD2 matches at 7 bases. The CDR3 sequence is 13 residues long. J was trimmed by 8 bases and V by 0 bases; bases with no gene match: 4. Per the germline V gene, CDR1 is MNHEY and CDR2 is SVGAGI. In DNA form, the CDR3 reads TGTGCCAGCAGTTACTCGGGAGGGCCGAAGCAGTACTTC. It yields the protein CASSYSGGPKQYF.

V is TRBV3-1 (or the pseudogene TRBV3-2) and J is TRBJ2-1, with 10 bases lining up with TRBD1. The CDR3 has 20 amino acids. The germline CDR1 and CDR2 sequences are LGHDT and YNNKEL (reference sequence). V lost 0 bases, J lost 1 base, and 12 bases stayed unmatched. The CDR3 DNA reads TGTGCCAGCAGCCAAGATAGGGGGACAGGGGTGAGAGGGTCCTACAATGAGCAGTTCTTC. It is translated as CASSQDRGTGVRGSYNEQFF.

V usage is TRBV7-9 and J usage is TRBJ1-2; 7 nucleotides match TRBD1. The junction had 7 bases not matched to a gene; V was cut back by 1 base and J by 5 bases. The CDR3 contains 15 residues. The germline V gene has CDR1 SEHNR and CDR2 FQNEAQ (reference sequence). The CDR3 DNA reads TGTGCCAGCAGCTTAGTCCAGGGGGTGGAGTATGGCTACACCTTC. It is translated as CASSLVQGVEYGYTF.

The gene calls are TRBV29-1 and TRBJ2-3; D not certain. Trimming shortened V by 6 bases and J by 4 bases, and 11 bases separated the two germline ends. The germline V gene has CDR1 SQVTM and CDR2 ANQGSEA. CDR3 length: 12 amino acids. This CDR3 reads CSVVANADTQYF. The CDR3 bases are TGCAGCGTAGTCGCTAACGCAGATACGCAGTATTTT.

This CDR3 is CASSMDTFLDANQPQHF. CDR3 nucleotides: TGTGCCAGTAGTATGGACACCTTTCTTGATGCCAATCAGCCCCAGCATTTT. The genes are TRBV19 and TRBJ1-5; D is possibly TRBD1 (5 bases). The CDR3 spans 17 residues. CDR1 LNHDA and CDR2 SQIVND come from the germline V gene (reference sequence). V was cut by 3 bases and J by 3 bases, with 18 bases left in between.

The chain combines TRBV28 with TRBJ2-7, with 9 bases identical to TRBD1. This CDR3 comprises 15 residues. With 6 bases clipped from V and 2 bases from J, the junction kept 8 bases outside the gene matches. CDR1 MDHEN and CDR2 SYDVKM come from the germline V gene. The CDR3 region is CASSRPGQGTYEQYF. CDR3 DNA sequence: TGTGCCAGCAGCAGGCCGGGACAGGGAACCTACGAGCAGTACTTC.

The rearrangement uses TRBV2 and TRBJ2-1; TRBD2 matches at 12 bases. Germline loops: CDR1 SNHLY, CDR2 FYNNEI. V lost 4 bases and J lost 0; bases outside the gene matches: 13. This CDR3 is 20 amino acids long. CDR3 protein: CASSGGSGLAGSSSYNEQFF. Written as DNA, the CDR3 is TGTGCCAGCAGTGGTGGATCGGGACTAGCGGGTTCAAGCTCCTACAATGAGCAGTTCTTC.

This clone was seen only once. This chain joins TRBV5-1 and TRBJ2-1; unclear D gene. Looked up from germline, CDR1 is SGHRS and CDR2 is YFSETQ. The CDR3 has 14 amino acids. V was clipped by 0 bases and J by 15 bases, with 19 bases between them. CDR3 in amino acids: CASSLVGSTWVGFF. In DNA, the CDR3 is TGCGCCAGCAGCTTGGTTGGGTCGACTTGGGTGGGGTTCTTC. Drawing the rest from reference TRBV5-1 and TRBJ2-1, the complete variable domain is KAGVTQTPRYLIKTRGQQVTLSCSPISGHRSVSWYQQTPGQGLQFLFEYFSETQRNKGNFPGRFSGRQFSNSRSEMNVSTLELGDSALYLCASSLVGSTWVGFFGPGTRLTVL.

This clone was observed a single time. The same CDR3 can be traced to other DNA sequences in this sample. The chain recombines TRBV11-2 with TRBJ2-7; D not resolved. Trimming removed 0 bases at V and 0 bases at J, with 3 bases between. This CDR3 is 13 amino acids long. Germline lookup yields CDR1 SGHAT and CDR2 FQNNGV. The CDR3 is CASSLDSSYEQYF. The CDR3 DNA reads as TGTGCCAGCAGCTTAGACTCCTCCTACGAGCAGTACTTC.

The chain links TRBV7-2 to TRBJ2-1; D remains ambiguous. Trimming left V 0 bases short and J 4 bases short, with 7 bases between. CDR1 is SGHTA and CDR2 is FQGNSA in the germline V gene. This CDR3 spans 14 amino acids. CDR3 nucleotide sequence: TGTGCCAGCAGCTTAGCTGGCAGGTACAATGAGCAGTTCTTC. Residues: CASSLAGRYNEQFF.